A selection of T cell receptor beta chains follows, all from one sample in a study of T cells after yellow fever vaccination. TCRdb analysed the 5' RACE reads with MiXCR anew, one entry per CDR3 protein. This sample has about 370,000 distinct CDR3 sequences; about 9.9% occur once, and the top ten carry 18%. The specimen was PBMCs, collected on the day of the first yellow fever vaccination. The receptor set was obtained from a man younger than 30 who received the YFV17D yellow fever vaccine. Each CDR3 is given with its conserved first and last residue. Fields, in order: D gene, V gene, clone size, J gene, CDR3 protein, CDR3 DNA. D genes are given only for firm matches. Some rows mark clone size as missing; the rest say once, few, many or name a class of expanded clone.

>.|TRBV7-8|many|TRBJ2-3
CASSLEHDQQYF
TGTGCCAGCAGCTTAGAACACGACCAGCAGTATTTT
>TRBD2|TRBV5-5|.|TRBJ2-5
CASSLALRGLETQYF
TGTGCCAGCAGCTTGGCCCTGCGGGGGTTAGAGACCCAGTACTTC
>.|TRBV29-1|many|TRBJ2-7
CSVADYEQYF
TGCAGCGTTGCCGACTACGAGCAGTACTTC
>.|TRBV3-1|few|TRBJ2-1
CASSPNPVGSSYNEQFF
TGTGCCAGCAGCCCTAACCCAGTGGGTAGCTCCTACAATGAGCAGTTCTTC
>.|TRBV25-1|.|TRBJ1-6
CASSRGDNSSPLHF
TGTGCCAGCAGCCGGGGAGATAATAGTTCACCCCTCCACTTT
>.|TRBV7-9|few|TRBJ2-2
CASSTGWDTGELFF
TGTGCCAGCAGCACAGGGTGGGACACCGGGGAGCTGTTTTTT
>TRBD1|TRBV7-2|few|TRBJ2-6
CASSRRGTGDRRNVLTF
TGTGCCAGCAGCCGACGAGGGACAGGAGATCGTCGTAACGTCCTGACTTTC
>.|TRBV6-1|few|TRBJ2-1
CASGTFLAPAYNEQFF
TGTGCCAGCGGAACTTTTCTGGCGCCAGCCTACAATGAGCAGTTCTTC
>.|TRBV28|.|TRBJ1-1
CASTLQGLRFF
TGTGCCAGCACTTTACAGGGACTGAGGTTCTTT
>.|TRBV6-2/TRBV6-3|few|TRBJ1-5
CASSYRWGQAYNQPQHF
TGTGCCAGCAGTTACCGGTGGGGCCAGGCGTACAATCAGCCCCAGCATTTT
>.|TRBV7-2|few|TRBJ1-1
CASSLFHRNTEAFF
TGTGCCAGCAGCTTATTTCATAGGAACACTGAAGCTTTCTTT
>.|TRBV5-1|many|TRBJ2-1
CASSPGAGGFNEQFF
TGCGCCAGCAGCCCGGGGGCAGGGGGGTTCAATGAGCAGTTCTTC
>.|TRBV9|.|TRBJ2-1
CASSPGQGGHYEQFF
TGTGCCAGCAGCCCTGGACAGGGAGGGCATTATGAGCAGTTCTTC
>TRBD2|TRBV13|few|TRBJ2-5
CASRPGTSGRETQYF
TGTGCCAGCAGACCCGGGACTAGCGGCAGGGAGACCCAGTACTTC
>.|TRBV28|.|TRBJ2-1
CASSYRKGEQFF
TGTGCCAGCAGTTACAGAAAGGGTGAGCAGTTCTTC
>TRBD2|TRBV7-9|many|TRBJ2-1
CASSPGLAGVNEQFF
TGTGCCAGCAGCCCCGGACTAGCGGGCGTCAATGAGCAGTTCTTC
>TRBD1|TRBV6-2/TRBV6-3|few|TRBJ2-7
CASSYSGTGFHDEQYF
TGTGCCAGCAGTTACTCGGGGACAGGGTTTCATGACGAGCAGTACTTC
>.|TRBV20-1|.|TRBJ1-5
CSAMGSYSNQPQHF
TGCAGTGCTATGGGGAGTTATAGCAATCAGCCCCAGCATTTT
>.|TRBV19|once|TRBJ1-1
CASRGLKNTEAFF
TGTGCCAGTAGGGGACTTAAAAACACTGAAGCTTTCTTT
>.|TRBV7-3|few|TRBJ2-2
CASSSGRNTGELFF
TGTGCCAGCAGCTCCGGACGGAACACCGGGGAGCTGTTTTTT
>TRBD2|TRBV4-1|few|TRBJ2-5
CASSQVRGGGETQYF
TGCGCCAGCAGCCAAGTACGGGGGGGCGGGGAGACCCAGTACTTC
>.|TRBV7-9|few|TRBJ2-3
CASSLRQSSTDTQYF
TGTGCCAGCAGCTTAAGACAATCTAGCACAGATACGCAGTATTTT
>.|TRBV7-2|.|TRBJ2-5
CASRTGTVQETQYF
TGTGCCAGCAGGACCGGGACTGTACAAGAGACCCAGTACTTC
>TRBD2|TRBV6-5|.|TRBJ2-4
CASSYTSGGVMQYF
TGTGCCAGCAGTTACACTAGCGGGGGGGTTATGCAGTACTTC
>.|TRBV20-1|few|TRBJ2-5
CSAPSPGGQTQYF
TGCAGTGCCCCTTCTCCCGGGGGGCAGACCCAGTACTTC
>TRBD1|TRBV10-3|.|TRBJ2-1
CAIRKTGDNEQFF
TGTGCCATCAGAAAGACAGGGGACAATGAGCAGTTCTTC
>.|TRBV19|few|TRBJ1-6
CASSTSTGRNSPLHF
TGTGCCAGTAGTACTTCGACCGGGAGGAATTCACCCCTCCACTTT
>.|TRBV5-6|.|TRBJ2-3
CASSGGRDTQYF
TGTGCCAGCAGCGGAGGGCGAGATACGCAGTATTTT
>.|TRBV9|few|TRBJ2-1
CASSPPARRSLYNEQFF
TGTGCCAGCAGCCCCCCGGCTCGGAGATCGCTCTACAATGAGCAGTTCTTC
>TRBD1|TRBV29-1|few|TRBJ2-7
CSAAGTALLEQYF
TGCAGCGCCGCCGGGACAGCGCTCCTCGAGCAGTACTTC
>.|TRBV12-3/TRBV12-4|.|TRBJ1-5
CASSSVNSNQPQHF
TGTGCCAGCAGTTCCGTTAATAGCAATCAGCCCCAGCATTTT
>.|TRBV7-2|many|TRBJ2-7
CASSGGSPSYEQYF
TGTGCCAGCAGCGGGGGGTCCCCTTCCTACGAGCAGTACTTC
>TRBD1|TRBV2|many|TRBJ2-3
CASSGQGATDTQYF
TGTGCCAGCAGTGGCCAGGGGGCGACAGATACGCAGTATTTT
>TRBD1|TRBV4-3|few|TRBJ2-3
CASSQGLIAGGLDTQYF
TGCGCCAGCAGCCAAGGTCTTATAGCAGGGGGCTTAGATACGCAGTATTTT
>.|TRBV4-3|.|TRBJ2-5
CASSQDWRETQYF
TGCGCCAGCAGCCAAGATTGGCGGGAGACCCAGTACTTC
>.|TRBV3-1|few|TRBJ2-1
CASSPIDPPPYNEQFF
TGTGCCAGCAGCCCTATCGACCCTCCCCCCTACAATGAGCAGTTCTTC